What follows are 14 T cell receptor beta chains derived from one specimen sequenced in a study of vaccination effects on CD4 cells after COVID-19. Sequencing followed a ViraFEST assay step that expanded antigen-specific CD4+ T cells with viral peptide pools. It was after nine to ten days of culture that CD4+ T cells were isolated. Neither prior SARS-CoV-2 infection nor positive nucleocapsid antibodies were present in the vaccine recipients. The data were produced by immunoSEQ multiplex PCR, yet TCRdb's version contains in-frame clones alone and is incomplete. The sample records roughly 60,000 clones, more than 60% being singletons. For these receptors, no antigen is known. Specimen: CD4+ T cells from PBMCs cultured with SARS-CoV-2 spike peptides, collected before COVID-19 vaccination. The receptors were sampled from a human donor who received a COVID-19 vaccine.

The rearrangement joins TRBV19 to TRBJ1-2; TRBD1 agrees at 7 bases. Germline V gene lookup returns CDR1 LNHDA and CDR2 SQIVND (reference sequence). This CDR3 spans 13 amino acids. V gave up 6 bases and J gave up 5 bases; unmatched junction bases: 6. CDR3: CASRDRLRYGYTF. For the CDR3, the DNA is TGTGCCAGTAGGGACAGGCTGAGGTATGGCTACACCTTC. The variable domain in full, completed from reference TRBV19 and TRBJ1-2, reads DGGITQSPKYLFRKEGQNVTLSCEQNLNHDAMYWYRQDPGQGLRLIYYSQIVNDFQKGDIAEGYSVSREKKESFPLTVTSAQKNPTAFYLCASRDRLRYGYTFGSGTRLTVV.

The chain links TRBV3-1 (or the pseudogene TRBV3-2) to TRBJ1-5; 7 positions match TRBD1. CDR3 size: 15 residues. CDR1 is LGHDT and CDR2 is YNNKEL in the germline V gene (reference sequence). V dropped 2 bases and J dropped 7; count of bases not matched to a gene: 8. The CDR3 protein is CASSQSGGRGQPQHF. CDR3 sequence (DNA): TGTGCCAGCAGCCAATCAGGGGGGCGCGGGCAGCCCCAGCATTTT.

The genes are TRBV7-8 and TRBJ1-2, with TRBD1 matching over 7 bases. CDR3 length equals 16 residues. Germline trimming cut 7 bases from V and 5 bases from J; bases unmatched to any gene: 16. From germline, CDR1 is SGHVS and CDR2 FQNEAQ. The CDR3 loop is CASIPGVQGWEYGYTF. CDR3 bases: TGTGCCAGCATCCCGGGGGTACAGGGGTGGGAGTATGGCTACACCTTC. The whole variable domain, filled in from reference TRBV7-8 and TRBJ1-2, reads GAGVSQSPRYKVAKRGQDVALRCDPISGHVSLFWYQQALGQGPEFLTYFQNEAQLDKSGLPSDRFFAERPEGSVSTLKIQRTQQEDSAVYLCASIPGVQGWEYGYTFGSGTRLTVV.

The genes are TRBV6-1 and TRBJ1-2, with D maybe TRBD1 (6 bases). The CDR3 loop spans 14 amino acids. Germline-derived CDR1 and CDR2 are MNHNS and SASEGT. V dropped 3 bases and J dropped 4 bases, with 12 bases sitting between them. This chain's CDR3 is CASSEPLDSYGYTF. The CDR3, as DNA: TGTGCCAGCAGTGAGCCCCTGGACAGCTATGGCTACACCTTC.

V usage is TRBV5-4 and J usage is TRBJ1-3; no firm D call. The germline V gene has CDR1 SGHNT and CDR2 YYREEE (reference sequence). The germline V and J ends were trimmed by 4 bases and 1 base, with 9 bases remaining between them. The CDR3 consists of 14 residues. CDR3 in amino acids: CASSPDISGNTIYF. CDR3 sequence (DNA): TGTGCCAGCAGCCCTGACATATCTGGAAACACCATATATTTT.

This clone was counted a few times. V is TRBV7-2 and J is TRBJ2-3; perhaps TRBD1 as D (6 bases). V lost 6 bases and J 0 bases, leaving 13 bases between the germline ends. CDR1 and CDR2 from the germline V gene are SGHTA and FQGNSA. This CDR3 has 15 residues. For the CDR3, the DNA is TGTGCCAGCAGTCTACAGGGATCTAGCACAGATACGCAGTATTTT. Protein product: CASSLQGSSTDTQYF.

The DNA of the CDR3 is TGCGCCAGCAGCTTGGCCGGAGGGACAGCTCAGCCCCAGCATTTT. Translated: CASSLAGGTAQPQHF. The V gene is TRBV5-1, the J gene TRBJ1-5; TRBD1 matches 7 bases. The length of the CDR3 is 15 residues. Germline V gives CDR1 SGHRS, CDR2 YFSETQ. V gave up 0 bases and J gave up 6 bases; unmatched junction bases: 6.

The table lists this clone with a few counts. The chain uses TRBV2 and TRBJ2-1; no reliable D call. This CDR3 spans 13 amino acids. Looked up from germline, CDR1 is SNHLY and CDR2 is FYNNEI. V gave up 2 bases and J gave up 4 bases, with 6 bases separating them. Here the CDR3 DNA reads TGTGCCAGCAGTGAAAAGGAATACAATGAGCAGTTCTTC. This encodes CASSEKEYNEQFF.

The chain recombines TRBV28 with TRBJ2-1; D possibly corresponds to TRBD1 (7 bases). The CDR3 consists of 15 residues. Germline V gene sequence: CDR1 MDHEN, CDR2 SYDVKM. Trimming took 3 bases from V and 6 from J, leaving 15 bases between them. The CDR3 DNA reads TGTGCCAGCAGTTTTCTGGCAGGGGGAGGCAATGAGCAGTTCTTC. It encodes CASSFLAGGGNEQFF.

The chain joins TRBV3-1 (or the pseudogene TRBV3-2) to TRBJ2-3; D might be TRBD2 (6 bases). This CDR3 is 16 amino acids long. V was pared by 4 bases and J by 5 bases, with 19 bases between. Germline lookup yields CDR1 LGHDT and CDR2 YNNKEL (reference sequence). The CDR3 sequence: CASSPLGLRGGDTQYF. The CDR3 nucleotides read TGTGCCAGCAGCCCCCTAGGGCTGCGGGGAGGAGATACGCAGTATTTT.

This clone was recorded once. J is TRBJ2-1 and V is TRBV10-3; 9 nucleotides agree with TRBD1. CDR3 length: 15 residues. J gave up 5 bases and V 7 bases, and 9 bases lay outside the gene matches. The germline CDR1 and CDR2 sequences are ENHRY and SYGVKD. The CDR3, as DNA: TGTGCCATCAAATTGGGACAGGGCAGGGACAATGAGCAGTTCTTC. Translated, it gives CAIKLGQGRDNEQFF.

This clone turned up a few times. This chain connects TRBV2 to TRBJ2-1; D gene unclear. V was pared by 1 base and J by 6 bases, with 4 bases between. The CDR3 loop spans 12 amino acids. Germline V CDR1 and CDR2: SNHLY, FYNNEI. Here the CDR3 reads CASSEDSNEQFF. CDR3 nucleotides: TGTGCCAGCAGTGAAGATTCCAATGAGCAGTTCTTC.

The chain employs TRBV9 and TRBJ1-5; a possible D gene is TRBD1 (5 bases). CDR3 length: 15 residues. Germline V lookup: CDR1 SGDLS, CDR2 YYNGEE. V shed 0 bases and J shed 7 bases, with 14 bases lying between them. CDR3 protein: CASSVGGVAGQPQHF. The CDR3 DNA reads as TGTGCCAGCAGCGTAGGGGGGGTAGCAGGCCAGCCCCAGCATTTT.

The V and J genes are TRBV9 and TRBJ2-3; D is ambiguous. Germline V CDR1 and CDR2: SGDLS, YYNGEE. This CDR3 has 14 residues. Trimming stripped 1 base from V and 1 base from J, with 7 bases between. CDR3 residues: CASSVFGGTDTQYF. DNA for the CDR3: TGTGCCAGCAGCGTATTTGGGGGCACAGATACGCAGTATTTT.